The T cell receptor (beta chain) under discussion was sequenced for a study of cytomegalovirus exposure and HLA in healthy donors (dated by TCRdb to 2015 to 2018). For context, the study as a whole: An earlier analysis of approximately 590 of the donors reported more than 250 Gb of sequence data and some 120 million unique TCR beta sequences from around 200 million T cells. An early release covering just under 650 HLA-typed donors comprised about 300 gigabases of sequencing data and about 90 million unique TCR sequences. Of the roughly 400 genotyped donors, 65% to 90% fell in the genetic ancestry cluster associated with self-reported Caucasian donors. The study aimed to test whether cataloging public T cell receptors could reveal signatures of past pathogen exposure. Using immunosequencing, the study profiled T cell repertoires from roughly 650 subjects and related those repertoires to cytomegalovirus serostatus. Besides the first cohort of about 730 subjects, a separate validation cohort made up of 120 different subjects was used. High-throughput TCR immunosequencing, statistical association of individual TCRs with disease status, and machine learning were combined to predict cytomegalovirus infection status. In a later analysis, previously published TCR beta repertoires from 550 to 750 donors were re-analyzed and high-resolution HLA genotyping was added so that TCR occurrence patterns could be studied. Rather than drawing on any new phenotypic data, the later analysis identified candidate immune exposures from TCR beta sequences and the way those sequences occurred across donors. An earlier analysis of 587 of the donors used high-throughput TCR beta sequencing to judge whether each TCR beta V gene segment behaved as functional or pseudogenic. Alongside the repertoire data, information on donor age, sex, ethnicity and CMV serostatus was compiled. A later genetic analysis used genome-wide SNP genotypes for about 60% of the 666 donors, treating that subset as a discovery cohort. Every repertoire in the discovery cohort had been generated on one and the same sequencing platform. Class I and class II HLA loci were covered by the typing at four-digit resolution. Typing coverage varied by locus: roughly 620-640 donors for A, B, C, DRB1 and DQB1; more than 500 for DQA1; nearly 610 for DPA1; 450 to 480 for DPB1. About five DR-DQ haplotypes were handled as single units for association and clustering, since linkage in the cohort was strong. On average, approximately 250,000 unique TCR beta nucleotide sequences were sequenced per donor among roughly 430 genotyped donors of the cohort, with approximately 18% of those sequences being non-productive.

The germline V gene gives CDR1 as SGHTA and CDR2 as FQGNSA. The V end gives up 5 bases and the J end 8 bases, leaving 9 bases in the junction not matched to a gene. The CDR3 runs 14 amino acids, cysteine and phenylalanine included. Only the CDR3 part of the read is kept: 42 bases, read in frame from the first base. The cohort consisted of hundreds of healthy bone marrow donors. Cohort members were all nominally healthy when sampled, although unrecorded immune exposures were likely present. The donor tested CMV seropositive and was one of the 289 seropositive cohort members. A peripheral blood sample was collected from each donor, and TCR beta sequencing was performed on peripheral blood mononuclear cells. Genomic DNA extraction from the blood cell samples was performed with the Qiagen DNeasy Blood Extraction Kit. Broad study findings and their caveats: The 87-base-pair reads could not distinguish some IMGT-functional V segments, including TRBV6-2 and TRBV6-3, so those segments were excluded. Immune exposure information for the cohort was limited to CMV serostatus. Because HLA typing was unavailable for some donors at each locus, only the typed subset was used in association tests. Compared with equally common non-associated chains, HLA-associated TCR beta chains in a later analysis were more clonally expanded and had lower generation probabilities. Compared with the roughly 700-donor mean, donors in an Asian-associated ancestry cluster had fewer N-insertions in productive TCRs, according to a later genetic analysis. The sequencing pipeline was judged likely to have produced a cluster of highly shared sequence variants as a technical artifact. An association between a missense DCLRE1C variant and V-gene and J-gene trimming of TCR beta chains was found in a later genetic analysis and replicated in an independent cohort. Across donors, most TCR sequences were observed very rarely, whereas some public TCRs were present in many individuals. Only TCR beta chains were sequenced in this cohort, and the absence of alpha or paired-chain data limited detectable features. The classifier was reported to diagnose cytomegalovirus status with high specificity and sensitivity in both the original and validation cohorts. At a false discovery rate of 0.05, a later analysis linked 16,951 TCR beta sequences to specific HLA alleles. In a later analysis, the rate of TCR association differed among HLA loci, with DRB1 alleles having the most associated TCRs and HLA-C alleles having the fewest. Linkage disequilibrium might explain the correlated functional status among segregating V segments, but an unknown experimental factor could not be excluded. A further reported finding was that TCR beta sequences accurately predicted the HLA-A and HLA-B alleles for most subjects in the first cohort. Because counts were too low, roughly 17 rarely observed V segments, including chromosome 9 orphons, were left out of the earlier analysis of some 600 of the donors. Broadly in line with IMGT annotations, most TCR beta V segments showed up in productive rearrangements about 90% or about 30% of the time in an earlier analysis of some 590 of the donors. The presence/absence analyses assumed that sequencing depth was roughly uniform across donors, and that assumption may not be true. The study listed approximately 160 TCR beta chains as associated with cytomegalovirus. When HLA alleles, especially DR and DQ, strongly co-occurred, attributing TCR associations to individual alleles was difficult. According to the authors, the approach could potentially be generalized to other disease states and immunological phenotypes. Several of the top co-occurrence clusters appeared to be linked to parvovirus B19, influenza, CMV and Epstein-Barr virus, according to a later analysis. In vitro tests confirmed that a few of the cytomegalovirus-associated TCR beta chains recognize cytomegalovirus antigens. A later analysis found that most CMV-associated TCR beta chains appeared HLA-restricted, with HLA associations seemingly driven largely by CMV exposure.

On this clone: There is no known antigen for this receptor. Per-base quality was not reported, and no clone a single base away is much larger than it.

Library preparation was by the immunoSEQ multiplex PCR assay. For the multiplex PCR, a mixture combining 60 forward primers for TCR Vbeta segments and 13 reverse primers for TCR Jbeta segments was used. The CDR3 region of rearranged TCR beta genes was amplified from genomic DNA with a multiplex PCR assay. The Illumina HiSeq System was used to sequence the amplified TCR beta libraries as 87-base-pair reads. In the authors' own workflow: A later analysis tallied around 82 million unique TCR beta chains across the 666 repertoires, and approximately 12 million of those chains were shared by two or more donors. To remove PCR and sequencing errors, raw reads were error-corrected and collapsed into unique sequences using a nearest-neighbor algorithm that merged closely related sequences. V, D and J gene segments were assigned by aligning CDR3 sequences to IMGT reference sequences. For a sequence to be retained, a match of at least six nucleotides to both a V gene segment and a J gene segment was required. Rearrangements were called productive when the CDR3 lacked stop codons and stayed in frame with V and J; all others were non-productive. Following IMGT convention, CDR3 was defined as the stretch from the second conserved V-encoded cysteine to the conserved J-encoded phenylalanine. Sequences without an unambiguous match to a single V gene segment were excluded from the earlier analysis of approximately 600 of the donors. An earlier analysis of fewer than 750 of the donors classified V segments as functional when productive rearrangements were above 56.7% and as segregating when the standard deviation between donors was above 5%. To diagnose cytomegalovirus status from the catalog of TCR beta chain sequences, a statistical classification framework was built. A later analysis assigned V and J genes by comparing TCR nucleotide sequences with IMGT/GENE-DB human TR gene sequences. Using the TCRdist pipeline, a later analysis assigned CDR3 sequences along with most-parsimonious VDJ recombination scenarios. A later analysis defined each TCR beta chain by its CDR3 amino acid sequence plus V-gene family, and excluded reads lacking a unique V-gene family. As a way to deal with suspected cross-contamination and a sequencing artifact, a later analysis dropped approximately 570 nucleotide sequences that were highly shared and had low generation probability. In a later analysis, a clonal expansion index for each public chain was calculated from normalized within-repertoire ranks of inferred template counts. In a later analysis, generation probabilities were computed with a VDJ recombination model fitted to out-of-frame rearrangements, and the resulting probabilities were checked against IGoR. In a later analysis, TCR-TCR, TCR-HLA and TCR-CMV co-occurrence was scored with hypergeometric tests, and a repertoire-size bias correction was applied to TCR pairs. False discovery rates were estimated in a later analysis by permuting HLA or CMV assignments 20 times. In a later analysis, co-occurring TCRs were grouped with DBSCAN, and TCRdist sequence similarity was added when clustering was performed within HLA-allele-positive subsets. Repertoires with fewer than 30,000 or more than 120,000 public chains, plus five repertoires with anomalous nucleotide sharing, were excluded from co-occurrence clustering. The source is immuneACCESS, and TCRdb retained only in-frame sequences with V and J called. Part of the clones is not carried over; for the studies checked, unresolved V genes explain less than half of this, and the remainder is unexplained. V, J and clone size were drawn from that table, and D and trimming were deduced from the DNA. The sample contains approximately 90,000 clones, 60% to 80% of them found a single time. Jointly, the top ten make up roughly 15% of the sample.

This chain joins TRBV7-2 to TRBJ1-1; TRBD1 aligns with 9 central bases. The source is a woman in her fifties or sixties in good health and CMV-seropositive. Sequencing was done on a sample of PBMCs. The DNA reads TGTGCCAGCAGCCCCCGGACAGGGGCAAAAGAAGCTTTCTTT. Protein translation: CASSPRTGAKEAFF.